This T cell receptor (beta chain) was captured in a study of blood T cell repertoires in COVID-19. Study background: T cells, B-cell-depleted T cells, or PBMCs provided the cDNA or gDNA that served as material.

The CDR3 is made up of 14 amino acids. Trimming left V 2 bases short and J 6 bases short, with 10 bases between. CDR1 MDHEN and CDR2 SYDVKM come from the germline V gene. As originally analysed: The assay estimated nucleated cells by amplifying reference gene primers. Libraries were prepared by immunoSEQ multiplex PCR; TCRdb keeps only in-frame clonotypes and omits some of them. Clonal size and the V and J genes are those of that table, whereas D and trimming came from the DNA. This table holds about 200,000 clones, over 75% found once. Those enrolled, adults aged roughly 18 to 95 years, came from some 23 US areas. In assigning cohorts, the study relied on participant-reported clinical history.

The chain has TRBV28 and TRBJ1-4; no firm D call. The sequence was obtained from a woman in her thirties or forties with acute COVID-19. The source material was PBMCs or T cells enriched from blood (not recorded which). Here the CDR3 reads CASSLREFDEKLFF. The DNA for the CDR3 is TGTGCCAGCAGTTTACGGGAGTTCGATGAAAAACTGTTTTTT. The variable domain in full, with the rest retrieved from reference TRBV28 and TRBJ1-4, is DVKVTQSSRYLVKRTGEKVFLECVQDMDHENMFWYRQDPGLGLRLIYFSYDVKMKEKGDIPEGYSVSREKKERFSLILESASTNQTSMYLCASSLREFDEKLFFGSGTQLSVL.